Listed below are T cell receptor beta chains from one sample, sequenced in a study of cytomegalovirus exposure and HLA in healthy donors. Produced via immunoSEQ multiplex PCR; TCRdb's table is partial and in-frame only. The profile covers some 120,000 clones, with around 80% appearing a single time and approximately 0.22% taken by the ten largest. Material: PBMCs. The receptor set was obtained from a man aged 45 to 65 in good health and CMV-seronegative. Each CDR3 is given with its conserved first and last residue. A D gene is named only where the DNA matches it firmly. Some rows mark clone size as missing; the rest say once, few, many or name a class of expanded clone.

j_call d_call v_call clone_size cdr3_nt cdr3_aa
TRBJ2-2 TRBD2 TRBV9 - TGTGCCAGCAGCGGGCTAGCGGAAACCGGGGAGCTGTTTTTT CASSGLAETGELFF
TRBJ2-3 TRBD1 TRBV5-6 - TGTGCCAGCAGCTTGGCGGGACAGGGCTCAGATACGCAGTATTTT CASSLAGQGSDTQYF
TRBJ2-1 TRBD2 TRBV7-2 - TGTGCCAGCAGCCCTGGGACTAGCGGGGCGAACAATGAGCAGTTCTTC CASSPGTSGANNEQFF
TRBJ1-3 - TRBV28 - TGTGCCAGCAGTAGGACATCAGGAAACACCATATATTTT CASSRTSGNTIYF
TRBJ1-2 TRBD1 TRBV4-3 - TGCGCCAGCAGCCAAGAGCCGACAGGGGCCAAGGGCTACACCTTC CASSQEPTGAKGYTF
TRBJ1-3 TRBD1 TRBV9 - TGTGCCAGCAGCGCTGGACAGGGGGCAAGAAACACCATATATTTT CASSAGQGARNTIYF
TRBJ2-3 - TRBV9 - TGTGCCAGCAGCCTTCTAACCGGGGCAGATACGCAGTATTTT CASSLLTGADTQYF
TRBJ1-5 - TRBV4-2 - TGTGCCAGCAGCCCTGGGGACACATTGTTAAATAGCAATCAGCCCCAGCATTTT CASSPGDTLLNSNQPQHF
TRBJ2-1 - TRBV28 - TGTGCCAGCAGTAGTTACCCTCAGCGACAGGAGCGTCGGGAGCAGTTCTTC CASSSYPQRQERREQFF
TRBJ1-3 - TRBV30 - TGTGCCTGGAGTGGTGGAGGCTCTGGAAACACCATATATTTT CAWSGGGSGNTIYF
TRBJ1-1 TRBD1 TRBV28 - TGTGCCTCCGGGACAGGGATCTTCGCTGAAGCTTTCTTT CASGTGIFAEAFF
TRBJ2-7 TRBD2 TRBV27 - TGTGCCAGCAGTTTTTTCGACGCGGGAGTCGGCTACGAGCAGTACTTC CASSFFDAGVGYEQYF
TRBJ1-1 - TRBV12-5 few TGTGCTAGTGGCTCGAGGGGGAAAGCTTTCTTT CASGSRGKAFF
TRBJ1-1 - TRBV4-3 once TGCGCCAGCAGCCAAAGCTGGCAGGACACTGAAGCTTTCTTT CASSQSWQDTEAFF
TRBJ2-7 - TRBV7-2 few TGTGCCAGCAGCCTCTCCTACGAGCAGTACTTC CASSLSYEQYF
TRBJ2-7 - TRBV27 - TGTGCCAGCAGTTGGGGGAAGCGGGCTATGGCCTACGAGCAGTACTTC CASSWGKRAMAYEQYF
TRBJ1-5 - TRBV9 - TGTGCCAGCAGCGTAGCTCCAGGGGCTAATCAGCCCCAGCATTTT CASSVAPGANQPQHF
TRBJ1-2 TRBD1 TRBV6-1 - TGTGCCAGCAGTGCCACCACGACAGGGGTTAACTATGGCTACACCTTC CASSATTTGVNYGYTF